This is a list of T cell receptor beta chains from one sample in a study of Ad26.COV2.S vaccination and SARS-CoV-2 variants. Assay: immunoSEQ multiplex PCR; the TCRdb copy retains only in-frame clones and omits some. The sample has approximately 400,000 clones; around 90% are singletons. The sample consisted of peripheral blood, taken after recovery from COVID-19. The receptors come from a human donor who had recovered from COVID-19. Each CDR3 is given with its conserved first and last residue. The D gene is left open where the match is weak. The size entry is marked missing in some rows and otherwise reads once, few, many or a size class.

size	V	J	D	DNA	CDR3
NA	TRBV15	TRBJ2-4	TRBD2	TGTGCCACCAGCAGAGGATTCGGGCGGGGGAAAGACATTCAGTACTTC	CATSRGFGRGKDIQYF
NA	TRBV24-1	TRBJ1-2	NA	TGTGCCACCAGTGATTCACGTCGGGGCGCTAACTATGGCTACACCTTC	CATSDSRRGANYGYTF
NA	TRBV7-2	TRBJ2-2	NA	TGTGCCAGCAGCTTACGAGCCGCGAACACCGGGGAGCTGTTTTTT	CASSLRAANTGELFF
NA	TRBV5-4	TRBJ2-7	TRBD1	TGTGCCAGCAGCTTGGCCGGGGCAGGGGGTCCCTACGAGCAGTACTTC	CASSLAGAGGPYEQYF
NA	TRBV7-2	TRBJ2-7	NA	TGTGCCAGCAGCGGACAGACACGCGGGAACGAGCAGTACTTC	CASSGQTRGNEQYF
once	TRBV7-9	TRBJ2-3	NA	TGTGCCAGCAGCTCTTCTGGTCTTCGAGATACGCAGTATTTT	CASSSSGLRDTQYF
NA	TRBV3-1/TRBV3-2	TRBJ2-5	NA	TGTGCCAGCAGCCAAGGGGGCGGACGCCAAGAGACCCAGTACTTC	CASSQGGGRQETQYF
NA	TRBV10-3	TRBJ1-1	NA	TGTGCCATCAGAACCACAGACAGGAACACTGAAGCTTTCTTT	CAIRTTDRNTEAFF
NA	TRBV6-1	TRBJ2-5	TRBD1	TGTGCCAGCAGTGAAGGGGGCCGGACAGGGTCCCAAGAGACCCAGTACTTC	CASSEGGRTGSQETQYF
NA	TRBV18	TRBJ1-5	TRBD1	TGTGCCAGCTCACGGACGGACAGGGCCAATCAGCCCCAGCATTTT	CASSRTDRANQPQHF
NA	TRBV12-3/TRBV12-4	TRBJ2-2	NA	TGTGCCAGCAGTTTGGCCACTGGGGAGCTGTTTTTT	CASSLATGELFF
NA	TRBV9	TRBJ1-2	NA	TGTGCCAGCAGCGTAGATCCTGATACCAACTATGGCTACACCTTC	CASSVDPDTNYGYTF
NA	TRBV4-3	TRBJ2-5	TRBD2	TGCGCCAGCAGCCAAGAAGCGGGGGGGCACCAAGAGACCCAGTACTTC	CASSQEAGGHQETQYF
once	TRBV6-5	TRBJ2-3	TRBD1	TGTGCCAATTGGGACAGGGGAACCCCAGATACGCAGTATTTT	CANWDRGTPDTQYF
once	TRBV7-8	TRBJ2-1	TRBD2	TGTGCCAGCGGGCTAGCGGGGGGTAATGAGCAGTTCTTC	CASGLAGGNEQFF
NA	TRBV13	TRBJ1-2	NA	TGTGCCAGCAGCTTAGAGGGGGGCGGCTACACCTTC	CASSLEGGGYTF
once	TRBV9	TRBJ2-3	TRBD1	TGTGCCAGCAGCGTAGACGGGACAGCACCTACAGATACGCAGTATTTT	CASSVDGTAPTDTQYF
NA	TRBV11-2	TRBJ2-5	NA	TGTGCCAGCAGCCACGGCTTCCAAGAGACCCAGTACTTC	CASSHGFQETQYF
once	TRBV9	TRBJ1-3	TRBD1	TGTGCCAGCAGCGTAGGGACAGGGGGATACGGAAACACCATATATTTT	CASSVGTGGYGNTIYF
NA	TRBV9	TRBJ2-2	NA	TGTGCCAGCAGCCGTGATAAGGGCGGGGAGCTGTTTTTT	CASSRDKGGELFF
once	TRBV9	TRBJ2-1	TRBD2	TGTGCCAGCAGCGCCCGGGCGGGGGGCTCTGATGAGCAGTTCTTC	CASSARAGGSDEQFF
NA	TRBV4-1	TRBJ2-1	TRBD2	TGCGCCAGCAGCCAGAGTAGCGGGGGGTACAATGAGCAGTTCTTC	CASSQSSGGYNEQFF